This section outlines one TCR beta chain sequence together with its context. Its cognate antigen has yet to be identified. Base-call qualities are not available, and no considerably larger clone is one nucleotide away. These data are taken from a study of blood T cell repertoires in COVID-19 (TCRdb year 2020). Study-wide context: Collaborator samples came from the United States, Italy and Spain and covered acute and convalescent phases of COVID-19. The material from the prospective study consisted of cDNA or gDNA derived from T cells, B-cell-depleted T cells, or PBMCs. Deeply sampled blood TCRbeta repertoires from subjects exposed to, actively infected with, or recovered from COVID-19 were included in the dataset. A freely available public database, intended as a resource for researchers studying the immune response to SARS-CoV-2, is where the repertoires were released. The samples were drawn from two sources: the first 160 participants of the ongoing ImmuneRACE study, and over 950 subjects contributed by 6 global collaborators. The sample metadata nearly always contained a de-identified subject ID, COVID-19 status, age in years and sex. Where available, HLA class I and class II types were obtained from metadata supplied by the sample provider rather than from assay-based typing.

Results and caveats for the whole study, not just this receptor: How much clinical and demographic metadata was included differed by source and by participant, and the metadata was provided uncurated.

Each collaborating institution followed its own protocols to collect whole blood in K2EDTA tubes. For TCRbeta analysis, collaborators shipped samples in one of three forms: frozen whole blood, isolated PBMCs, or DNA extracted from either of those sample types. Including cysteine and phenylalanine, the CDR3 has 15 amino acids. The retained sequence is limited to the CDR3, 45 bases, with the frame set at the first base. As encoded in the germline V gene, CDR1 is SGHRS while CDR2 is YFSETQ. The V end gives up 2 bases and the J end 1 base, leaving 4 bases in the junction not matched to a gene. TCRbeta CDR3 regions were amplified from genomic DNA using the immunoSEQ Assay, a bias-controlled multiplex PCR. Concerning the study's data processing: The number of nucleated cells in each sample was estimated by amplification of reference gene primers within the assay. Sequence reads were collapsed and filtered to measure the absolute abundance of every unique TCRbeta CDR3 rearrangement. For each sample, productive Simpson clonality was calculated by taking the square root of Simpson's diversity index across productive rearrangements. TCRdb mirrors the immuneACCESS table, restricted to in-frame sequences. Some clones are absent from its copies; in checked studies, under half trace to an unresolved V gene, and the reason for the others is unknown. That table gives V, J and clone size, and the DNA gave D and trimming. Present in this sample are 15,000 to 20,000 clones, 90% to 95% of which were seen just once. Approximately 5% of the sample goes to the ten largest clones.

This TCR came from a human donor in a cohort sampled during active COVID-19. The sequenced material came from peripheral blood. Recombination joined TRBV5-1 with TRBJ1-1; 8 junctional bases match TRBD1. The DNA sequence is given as TGCGCCAGCAGCTTCAGTCAGGGGGCGAACACTGAAGCTTTCTTT. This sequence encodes CASSFSQGANTEAFF. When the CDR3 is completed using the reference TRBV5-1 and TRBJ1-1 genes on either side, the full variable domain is KAGVTQTPRYLIKTRGQQVTLSCSPISGHRSVSWYQQTPGQGLQFLFEYFSETQRNKGNFPGRFSGRQFSNSRSEMNVSTLELGDSALYLCASSFSQGANTEAFFGQGTRLTVV.